These 26 T cell receptor beta chains came from one sample sequenced in a study of shared clonotypes between healthy human individuals. Assay used: immunoSEQ multiplex PCR; TCRdb lists only in-frame clones, some missing. The table lists 470,000 or so clones, almost 80% of them singletons. Material for sequencing was PBMCs. These receptors were taken from a woman in her thirties or forties in good health. Some clones in this sample may be carry-over from other donors' samples.

V usage is TRBV7-2 and J usage is TRBJ1-5; the match to TRBD1 covers 7 bases. This CDR3 has 14 residues. Germline-derived CDR1 and CDR2 are SGHTA and FQGNSA. J lost 6 bases, V lost 5 bases, and 7 bases had no gene match. Here the CDR3 DNA reads TGTGCCAGCAGCCTCGGACAGGTTTTTCAGCCCCAGCATTTT. Its protein product is CASSLGQVFQPQHF.

This sequence joins TRBV6-1 and TRBJ1-2; TRBD1 matches at 8 bases. V shed 6 bases and J 0 bases; nucleotides not matched to a gene: 3. CDR3 length: 14 amino acids. Germline V gene lookup returns CDR1 MNHNS and CDR2 SASEGT. CDR3: CASSRQGTNYGYTF. For the CDR3, the DNA is TGTGCCAGCAGCAGACAGGGGACTAACTATGGCTACACCTTC.

The chain couples TRBV7-9 to TRBJ2-5; 10 positions match TRBD1. The CDR3 runs 14 residues. Germline assignment: CDR1 SEHNR and CDR2 FQNEAQ (reference sequence). The trim removed 5 bases at V and 7 bases at J, leaving 7 bases unmatched. The CDR3 sequence is CASSLGQGFGTQYF. CDR3 bases: TGTGCCAGCAGCCTGGGACAGGGGTTTGGGACCCAGTACTTC.

This clone was observed a single time. V and J are TRBV7-7 and TRBJ2-5, with a tentative D call TRBD2 (6 bases). V gave up 5 bases and J gave up 8 bases, with 24 bases separating them. There are 16 residues in the CDR3. Germline CDR1 is SSHAT and CDR2 is FNYEAQ (reference sequence). CDR3 DNA sequence: TGTGCCAGCAGCACCCGGGACTTCGGCGGGCCGGGAACCCAGTACTTC. Protein product: CASSTRDFGGPGTQYF. The full variable domain, with the rest looked up from reference TRBV7-7 and TRBJ2-5, is GAGVSQSPRYKVTKRGQDVTLRCDPISSHATLYWYQQALGQGPEFLTYFNYEAQPDKSGLPSDRFSAERPEGSISTLTIQRTEQRDSAMYRCASSTRDFGGPGTQYFGPGTRLLVL.

The chain employs TRBV5-1 and TRBJ2-1; 7 bases are a match to TRBD1. V lost 0 bases, J lost 7 bases, and 7 bases stayed unmatched. The germline V gene has CDR1 SGHRS and CDR2 YFSETQ. The CDR3 is 15 amino acids. CDR3 residues: CASSLDPGQPNEQFF. CDR3 nucleotide sequence: TGCGCCAGCAGCTTGGACCCGGGACAGCCAAATGAGCAGTTCTTC. Combining the CDR3 with reference TRBV5-1 and TRBJ2-1 gives the whole variable domain KAGVTQTPRYLIKTRGQQVTLSCSPISGHRSVSWYQQTPGQGLQFLFEYFSETQRNKGNFPGRFSGRQFSNSRSEMNVSTLELGDSALYLCASSLDPGQPNEQFFGPGTRLTVL.

This clone was recorded once. The chain employs TRBV6-6 and TRBJ2-7; TRBD2 is a possible D gene (5 bases). CDR1 is MNHNY and CDR2 is SVGAGI in the germline V gene (reference sequence). Trimming removed 5 bases at V and 3 bases at J, with 5 bases between. The CDR3 runs to 11 residues. CDR3 sequence: CASSRDYEQYF. The CDR3, as DNA: TGTGCCAGCAGTCGGGACTACGAGCAGTACTTC.

CDR3 DNA: TGTGCCAGCTCCCCGACTAGCGGGAGCTACAATGAGCAGTTCTTC. The encoded protein is CASSPTSGSYNEQFF. This chain links TRBV18 with TRBJ2-1; 12 bases are shared with TRBD2. The CDR3 consists of 15 residues. Germline loops: CDR1 KGHSH, CDR2 LQKENI. Trimming at V came to 6 bases and at J to 3 bases, leaving 3 bases not matched to a gene. Full variable domain (missing parts from reference TRBV18 and TRBJ2-1): NAGVMQNPRHLVRRRGQEARLRCSPMKGHSHVYWYRQLPEEGLKFMVYLQKENIIDESGMPKERFSAEFPKEGPSILRIQQVVRGDSAAYFCASSPTSGSYNEQFFGPGTRLTVL.

J is TRBJ2-3 and V is TRBV30; D is unclear. From germline, CDR1 is GTSNPN and CDR2 SVGIG (reference sequence). CDR3 length: 10 amino acids. Between the trimmed V and J ends, which lost 7 bases and 1 base, there was a span of 3 bases. CDR3 protein: CASRTDTQYF. The CDR3 coding sequence is TGTGCCTCTCGCACAGATACGCAGTATTTT.

V is TRBV2 and J is TRBJ2-1; 10 bases match TRBD2. Germline V gene data show CDR1 as SNHLY and CDR2 as FYNNEI. The ends lost 4 bases at V and 8 bases at J; junction bases unmatched: 8. This CDR3 has 15 residues. CDR3 in amino acids: CASSGTSGNTDEQFF. The CDR3 region has the DNA TGTGCCAGCAGTGGTACTAGCGGGAACACAGATGAGCAGTTCTTC.

The J gene is TRBJ2-3, the V gene TRBV27; 9 nucleotides match TRBD2. There are 15 residues in the CDR3. Germline loops: CDR1 MNHEY, CDR2 SMNVEV (reference sequence). Unmatched junction bases numbered 7, after V lost 7 bases and J lost 2 bases. CDR3 sequence: CASKGSGRFTDTQYF. DNA of the CDR3: TGTGCCAGCAAAGGGAGCGGGAGGTTCACAGATACGCAGTATTTT.

This clone was counted a single time. The V gene is TRBV4-1, the J gene TRBJ2-7; 8 bases are shared with TRBD1. This CDR3 comprises 13 residues. The germline V gene encodes CDR1 MGHRA and CDR2 YSYEKL. V trimming: 6 bases; J trimming: 3 bases; junction bases outside the gene matches: 4. The CDR3 DNA sequence: TGCGCCAGCAGACGGACAGGGTACTACGAGCAGTACTTC. It is translated as CASRRTGYYEQYF.

The V and J genes are TRBV28 and TRBJ2-7; 7 nucleotides match TRBD1. The CDR3 is 13 residues long. Germline loops: CDR1 MDHEN, CDR2 SYDVKM. With V trimmed by 4 bases and J by 6 bases, 6 bases remained unmatched. CDR3 amino acids: CASSSTGLGEQYF. In nucleotides, the CDR3 is TGTGCCAGCAGTTCGACAGGGTTGGGCGAGCAGTACTTC.

The table lists this clone with a few counts. V usage is TRBV28 and J usage is TRBJ1-5; no definite D call. This CDR3 has 15 amino acids. Trimming stripped 5 bases from V and 1 base from J, with 12 bases between. CDR1 is MDHEN and CDR2 is SYDVKM in the germline V gene. CDR3 DNA: TGTGCCAGCAGTGCAACAGCTCCGAGCAATCAGCCCCAGCATTTT. Translation: CASSATAPSNQPQHF. Using reference TRBV28 and TRBJ1-5 for the parts outside the CDR3, the full variable domain is DVKVTQSSRYLVKRTGEKVFLECVQDMDHENMFWYRQDPGLGLRLIYFSYDVKMKEKGDIPEGYSVSREKKERFSLILESASTNQTSMYLCASSATAPSNQPQHFGDGTRLSIL.

The CDR3 nucleotides read TGTGCCAGCTCACCACCGAATTCCTACGAGCAGTACTTC. Protein sequence: CASSPPNSYEQYF. The rearrangement uses TRBV18 and TRBJ2-7; D uncertain. V lost 0 bases to trimming and J lost 1 base, with 4 bases between them. Germline assignment: CDR1 KGHSH and CDR2 LQKENI. This CDR3 has 13 amino acids.

The count of this clone is one. The CDR3 spells CASGEGGELFF. The DNA for the CDR3 is TGCGCCAGCGGCGAGGGGGGGGAGCTGTTTTTT. The chain links TRBV10-2 to TRBJ2-2; D tentatively fits TRBD1 or TRBD2 (5 bases each). The germline CDR1 and CDR2 sequences are WSHSY and SAAADI. CDR3 size: 11 residues. Trimming stripped 8 bases from V and 8 bases from J, with 9 bases between.

The chain links TRBV18 to TRBJ2-3, with 9 bases fitting TRBD1. CDR1 is KGHSH, CDR2 LQKENI, per germline. This CDR3 is built from 13 residues. The V and J ends lost 5 bases and 4 bases, in that order; junction bases with no gene match: 1. The CDR3 DNA reads TGTGCCAGCTCAAGGGACAGGGCAGATACGCAGTATTTT. Translation: CASSRDRADTQYF.

This clone has a handful of counts. The chain has TRBV11-2 and TRBJ2-2, with 7 nucleotides matching TRBD1. J was trimmed by 0 bases and V by 8 bases; bases with no gene match: 9. The germline V gene has CDR1 SGHAT and CDR2 FQNNGV. CDR3 length equals 16 residues. The CDR3 region is CASLNLGQANTGELFF. The CDR3 DNA reads as TGTGCCAGCTTAAACCTAGGACAGGCGAACACCGGGGAGCTGTTTTTT.

V usage is TRBV18 and J usage is TRBJ2-1; D ambiguous. V was clipped by 2 bases and J by 0 bases, with 17 bases between them. The CDR3 loop spans 18 amino acids. Germline V gene data show CDR1 as KGHSH and CDR2 as LQKENI. CDR3 region: CASSPDTALGISYNEQFF. The CDR3 DNA sequence: TGTGCCAGCTCACCAGACACGGCTTTAGGCATCTCCTACAATGAGCAGTTCTTC.

The CDR3 DNA reads as TGTGCCATCAGTGAGTCGTCCGGAGGTGGATCCTACAATGAGCAGTTCTTC. Protein product: CAISESSGGGSYNEQFF. V and J are TRBV10-3 and TRBJ2-1; D possibly corresponds to TRBD2 (5 bases). The V end lost 0 bases, the J end lost 1 base, and 13 bases lay between the germline ends. Per the germline V gene, CDR1 is ENHRY and CDR2 is SYGVKD. This CDR3 has 17 residues.

This rearrangement joins TRBV2 to TRBJ2-1; tentatively, D is TRBD2 (6 bases). CDR1 and CDR2 (germline): SNHLY, FYNNEI. The CDR3 is 15 residues long. V gave up 0 bases and J gave up 4 bases, with 10 bases separating them. CDR3 bases: TGTGCCAGCAGTGAAGCGGGAGGCCGATACAATGAGCAGTTCTTC. Protein product: CASSEAGGRYNEQFF. Full variable domain (outside the CDR3, taken from reference TRBV2 and TRBJ2-1): EPEVTQTPSHQVTQMGQEVILRCVPISNHLYFYWYRQILGQKVEFLVSFYNNEISEKSEIFDDQFSVERPDGSNFTLKIRSTKLEDSAMYFCASSEAGGRYNEQFFGPGTRLTVL.

V gene TRBV7-6 combines with J gene TRBJ2-7, with TRBD1 matching 9 bases. The CDR3 spans 16 residues. Per germline, CDR1 SGHVS and CDR2 FNYEAQ. Trimming cost V 5 bases and J 5 bases; bases outside gene matches: 13. The CDR3 is CASSPTTGQGSHEQYF. In DNA, the CDR3 is TGTGCCAGCAGCCCCACTACCGGACAGGGGTCGCACGAGCAGTACTTC.

This chain connects TRBV2 to TRBJ2-3; D not certain. This CDR3 contains 14 residues. Germline V gene data show CDR1 as SNHLY and CDR2 as FYNNEI. The ends were cut back, 6 bases at V and 2 bases at J, with 12 bases in the middle. The CDR3 sequence: CASSWTALTDTQYF. The CDR3 DNA follows: TGTGCCAGCAGCTGGACGGCCCTCACAGATACGCAGTATTTT.

Remarks on this clone: A far bigger clonotype differs at one base, so this is likely a read error. V gene TRBV7-2 combines with J gene TRBJ1-1; D unclear. In germline, CDR1 is SGHTA, CDR2 FQGNSA. Trimming took 5 bases from V and 1 from J, leaving 14 bases between them. The CDR3 covers 15 residues. CDR3 sequence (DNA): TGTGCCAGCAGCGCCCTAATCCAACCGAACACTGAAGCTTTCTTT. This translates into CASSALIQPNTEAFF.

This chain links TRBV30 with TRBJ2-5, with 10 positions matching TRBD2. The CDR3 runs 14 residues. Germline assignment: CDR1 GTSNPN and CDR2 SVGIG (reference sequence). V shed 2 bases, J shed 4 bases, and the junction held 4 bases outside the gene matches. The chain's CDR3 is CAWSQGLATETQYF. CDR3 bases: TGTGCCTGGAGTCAGGGACTAGCGACAGAGACCCAGTACTTC.

The chain joins TRBV9 to TRBJ1-1; D uncertain. Germline lookup yields CDR1 SGDLS and CDR2 YYNGEE. This CDR3 contains 12 residues. Trimming shortened V by 3 bases and J by 2 bases, and 5 bases separated the two germline ends. This CDR3 reads CASSGINTEAFF. The CDR3 nucleotides read TGTGCCAGCAGCGGCATAAACACTGAAGCTTTCTTT.

The V call is TRBV2, the J call TRBJ1-5; 10 nucleotides line up with TRBD1. CDR3 length: 14 amino acids. The V gene end was trimmed by 4 bases and the J gene end by 5 bases; junction bases not matched to a gene: 2. From germline, CDR1 is SNHLY and CDR2 FYNNEI. The CDR3 sequence is CASSVDRGHQPQHF. CDR3 DNA sequence: TGTGCCAGCAGTGTCGACAGGGGGCATCAGCCCCAGCATTTT. The entire variable domain, with the rest obtained from reference TRBV2 and TRBJ1-5, is as follows: EPEVTQTPSHQVTQMGQEVILRCVPISNHLYFYWYRQILGQKVEFLVSFYNNEISEKSEIFDDQFSVERPDGSNFTLKIRSTKLEDSAMYFCASSVDRGHQPQHFGDGTRLSIL.